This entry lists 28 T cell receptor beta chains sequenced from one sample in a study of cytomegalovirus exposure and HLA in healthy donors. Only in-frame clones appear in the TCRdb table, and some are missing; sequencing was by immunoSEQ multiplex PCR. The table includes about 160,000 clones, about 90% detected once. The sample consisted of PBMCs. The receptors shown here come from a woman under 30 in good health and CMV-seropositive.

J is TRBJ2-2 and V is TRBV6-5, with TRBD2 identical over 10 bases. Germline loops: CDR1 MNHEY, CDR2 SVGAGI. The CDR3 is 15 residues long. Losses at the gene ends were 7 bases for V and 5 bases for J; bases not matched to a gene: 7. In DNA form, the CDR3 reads TGTGCCAGCAAGCGGGAGGGCCTGTTGACCGGGGAGCTGTTTTTT. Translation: CASKREGLLTGELFF.

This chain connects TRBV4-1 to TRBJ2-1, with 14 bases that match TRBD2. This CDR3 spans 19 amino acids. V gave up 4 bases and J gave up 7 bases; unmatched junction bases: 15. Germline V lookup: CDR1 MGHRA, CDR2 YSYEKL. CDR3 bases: TGCGCCAGCAGCCTATTCATGACTAGCGGGAGGGGCCGTGTGAATGAGCAGTTCTTC. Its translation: CASSLFMTSGRGRVNEQFF.

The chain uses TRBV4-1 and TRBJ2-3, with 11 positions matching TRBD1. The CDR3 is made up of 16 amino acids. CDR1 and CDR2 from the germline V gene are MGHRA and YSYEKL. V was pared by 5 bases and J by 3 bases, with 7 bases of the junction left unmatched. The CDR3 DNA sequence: TGCGCCAGCAGCTACACCGGGGACAGGGGGACAGATACGCAGTATTTT. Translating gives CASSYTGDRGTDTQYF.

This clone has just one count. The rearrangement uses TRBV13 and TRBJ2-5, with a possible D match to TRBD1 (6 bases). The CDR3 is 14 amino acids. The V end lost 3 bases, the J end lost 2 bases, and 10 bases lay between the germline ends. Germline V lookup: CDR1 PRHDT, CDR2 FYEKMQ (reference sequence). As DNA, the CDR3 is TGTGCCAGCAGCTTGAGGACAGTTCAAGAGACCCAGTACTTC. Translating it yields CASSLRTVQETQYF.

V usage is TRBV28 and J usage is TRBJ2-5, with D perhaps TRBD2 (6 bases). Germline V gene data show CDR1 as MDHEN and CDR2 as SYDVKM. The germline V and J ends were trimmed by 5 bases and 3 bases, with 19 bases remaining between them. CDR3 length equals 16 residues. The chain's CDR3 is CASSPPGLGGEETQYF. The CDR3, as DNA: TGTGCCAGCAGTCCCCCAGGACTGGGGGGAGAAGAGACCCAGTACTTC.

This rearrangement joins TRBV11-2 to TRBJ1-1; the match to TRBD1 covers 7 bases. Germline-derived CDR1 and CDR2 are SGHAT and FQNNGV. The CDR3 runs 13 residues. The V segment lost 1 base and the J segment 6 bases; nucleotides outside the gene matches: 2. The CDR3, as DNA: TGTGCCAGCAGCTTAGTCACAGGGGCTGAAGCTTTCTTT. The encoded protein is CASSLVTGAEAFF.

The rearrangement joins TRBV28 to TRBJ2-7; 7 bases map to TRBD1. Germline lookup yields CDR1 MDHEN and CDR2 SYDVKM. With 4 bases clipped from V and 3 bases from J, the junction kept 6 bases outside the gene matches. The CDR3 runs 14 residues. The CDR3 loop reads CASSYRDRFYEQYF. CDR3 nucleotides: TGTGCCAGCAGTTACCGGGACAGATTCTACGAGCAGTACTTC.

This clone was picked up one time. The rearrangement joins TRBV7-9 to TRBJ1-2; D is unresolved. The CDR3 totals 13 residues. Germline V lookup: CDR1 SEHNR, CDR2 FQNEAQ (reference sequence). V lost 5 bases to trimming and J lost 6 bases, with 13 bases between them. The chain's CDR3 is CASSKERVDGYTF. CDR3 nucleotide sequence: TGTGCCAGCAGCAAGGAGCGGGTGGATGGCTACACCTTC.

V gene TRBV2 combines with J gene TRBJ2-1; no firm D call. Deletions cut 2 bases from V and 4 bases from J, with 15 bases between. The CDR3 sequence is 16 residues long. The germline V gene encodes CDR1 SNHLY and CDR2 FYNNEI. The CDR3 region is CASSENWRETYNEQFF. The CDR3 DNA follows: TGTGCCAGCAGTGAAAACTGGAGAGAGACTTACAATGAGCAGTTCTTC.

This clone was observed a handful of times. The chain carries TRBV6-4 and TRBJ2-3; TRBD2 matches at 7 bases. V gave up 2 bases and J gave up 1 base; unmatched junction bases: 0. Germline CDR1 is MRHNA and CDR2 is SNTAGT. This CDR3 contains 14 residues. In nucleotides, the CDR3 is TGTGCCAGCAGTGACACTAGCGGCACAGATACGCAGTATTTT. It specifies CASSDTSGTDTQYF.

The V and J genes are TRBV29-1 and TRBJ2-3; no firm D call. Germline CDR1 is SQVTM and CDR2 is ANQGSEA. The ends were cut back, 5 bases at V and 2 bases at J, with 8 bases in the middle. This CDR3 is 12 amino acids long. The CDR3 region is CSVLRYTDTQYF. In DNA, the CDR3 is TGCAGCGTTCTGCGATACACAGATACGCAGTATTTT.

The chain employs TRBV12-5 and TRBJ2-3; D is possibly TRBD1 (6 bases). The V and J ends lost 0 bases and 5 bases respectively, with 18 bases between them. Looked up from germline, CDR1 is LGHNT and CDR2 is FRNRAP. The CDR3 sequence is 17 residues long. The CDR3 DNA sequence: TGTGCTAGTGGTTTGGTACCCCACCCCATCAGGGGAGATACGCAGTATTTT. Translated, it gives CASGLVPHPIRGDTQYF.

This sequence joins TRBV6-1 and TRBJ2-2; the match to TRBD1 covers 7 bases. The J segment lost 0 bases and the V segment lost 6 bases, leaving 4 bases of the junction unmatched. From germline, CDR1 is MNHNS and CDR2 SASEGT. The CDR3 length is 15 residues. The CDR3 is CASSAGTANTGELFF. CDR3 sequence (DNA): TGTGCCAGCAGCGCAGGGACAGCGAACACCGGGGAGCTGTTTTTT.

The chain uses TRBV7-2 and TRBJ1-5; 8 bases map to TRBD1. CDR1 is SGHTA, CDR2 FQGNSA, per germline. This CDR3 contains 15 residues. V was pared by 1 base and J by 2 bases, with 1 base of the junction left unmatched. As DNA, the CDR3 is TGTGCCAGCAGCTTAGTGGGACAGGGCAATCAGCCCCAGCATTTT. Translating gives CASSLVGQGNQPQHF.

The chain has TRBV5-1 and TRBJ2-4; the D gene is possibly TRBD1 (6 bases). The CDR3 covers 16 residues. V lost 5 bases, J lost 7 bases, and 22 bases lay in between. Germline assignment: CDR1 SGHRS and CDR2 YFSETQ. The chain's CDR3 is CASRRDINPVGNIQYF. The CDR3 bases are TGCGCCAGCAGAAGGGACATCAACCCGGTTGGGAACATTCAGTACTTC. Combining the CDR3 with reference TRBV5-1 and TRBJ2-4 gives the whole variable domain KAGVTQTPRYLIKTRGQQVTLSCSPISGHRSVSWYQQTPGQGLQFLFEYFSETQRNKGNFPGRFSGRQFSNSRSEMNVSTLELGDSALYLCASRRDINPVGNIQYFGAGTRLSVL.

The CDR3 bases are TGTGCCAGCAGCCCTGACAGGGCTGGAAACACCATATATTTT. The encoded protein is CASSPDRAGNTIYF. The chain has TRBV6-5 and TRBJ1-3, with 7 nucleotides matching TRBD1. Germline CDR1 reads MNHEY; CDR2 reads SVGAGI. The trim removed 6 bases at V and 2 bases at J, leaving 4 bases unmatched. The CDR3 is 14 residues long.

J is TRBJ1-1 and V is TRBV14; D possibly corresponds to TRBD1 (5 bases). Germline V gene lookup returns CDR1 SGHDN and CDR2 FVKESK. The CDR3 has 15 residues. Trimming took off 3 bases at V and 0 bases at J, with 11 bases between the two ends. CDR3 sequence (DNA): TGTGCCAGCAGCCAGGCGGGACGGATGAACACTGAAGCTTTCTTT. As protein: CASSQAGRMNTEAFF.

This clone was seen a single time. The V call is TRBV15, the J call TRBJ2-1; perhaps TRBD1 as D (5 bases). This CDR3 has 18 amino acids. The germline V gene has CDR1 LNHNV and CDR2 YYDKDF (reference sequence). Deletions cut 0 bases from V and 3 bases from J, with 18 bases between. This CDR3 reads CATSREDNESGIYNEQFF. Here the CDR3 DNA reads TGTGCCACCAGCAGAGAGGACAACGAAAGTGGAATCTACAATGAGCAGTTCTTC.

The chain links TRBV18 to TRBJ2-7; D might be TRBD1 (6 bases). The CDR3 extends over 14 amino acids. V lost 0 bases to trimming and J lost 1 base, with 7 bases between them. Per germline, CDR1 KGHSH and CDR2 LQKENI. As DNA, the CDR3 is TGTGCCAGCTCACCACCGGACAGATCCTACGAGCAGTACTTC. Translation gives CASSPPDRSYEQYF.

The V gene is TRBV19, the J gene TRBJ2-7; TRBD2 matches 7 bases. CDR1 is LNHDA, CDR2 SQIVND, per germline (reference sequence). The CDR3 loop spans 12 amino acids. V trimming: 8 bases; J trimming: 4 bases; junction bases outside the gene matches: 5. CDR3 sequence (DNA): TGTGCCAGTGGTCGGGGGGAATACGAGCAGTACTTC. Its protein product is CASGRGEYEQYF.

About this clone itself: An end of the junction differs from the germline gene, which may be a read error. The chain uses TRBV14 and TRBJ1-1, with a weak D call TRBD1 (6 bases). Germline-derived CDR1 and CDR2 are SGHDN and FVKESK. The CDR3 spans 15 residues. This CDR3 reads CASSLRAGVKTEAFF. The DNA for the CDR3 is TGTGCCAGCAGCCTTAGGGCAGGGGTGAAGACTGAAGCTTTCTTT.

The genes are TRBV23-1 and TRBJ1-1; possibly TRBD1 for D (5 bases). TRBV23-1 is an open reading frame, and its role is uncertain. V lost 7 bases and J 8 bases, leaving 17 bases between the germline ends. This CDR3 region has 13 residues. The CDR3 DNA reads TGCGCCAGCAACGGGGGGAGCCTTTGGGAAGCTTTCTTT. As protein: CASNGGSLWEAFF.

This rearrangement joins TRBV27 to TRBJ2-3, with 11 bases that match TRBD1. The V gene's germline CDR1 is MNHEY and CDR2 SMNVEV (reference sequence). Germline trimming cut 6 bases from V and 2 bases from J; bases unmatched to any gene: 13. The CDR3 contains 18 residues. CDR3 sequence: CASRLYPRTGGFTDTQYF. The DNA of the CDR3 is TGTGCCAGCAGACTTTACCCACGGACAGGGGGCTTCACAGATACGCAGTATTTT.

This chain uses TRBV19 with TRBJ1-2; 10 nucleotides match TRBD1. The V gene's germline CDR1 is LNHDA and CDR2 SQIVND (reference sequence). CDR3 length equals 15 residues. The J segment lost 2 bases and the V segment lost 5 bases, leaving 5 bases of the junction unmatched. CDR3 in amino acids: CASSSSDRGNYGYTF. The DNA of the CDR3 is TGTGCCAGTAGTTCCTCGGACAGGGGGAACTATGGCTACACCTTC.

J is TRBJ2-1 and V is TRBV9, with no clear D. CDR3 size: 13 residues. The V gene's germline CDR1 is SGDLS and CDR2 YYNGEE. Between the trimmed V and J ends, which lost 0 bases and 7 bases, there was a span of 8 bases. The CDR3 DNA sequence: TGTGCCAGCAGCGTAGCTCAGGTAAATGAGCAGTTCTTC. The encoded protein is CASSVAQVNEQFF.

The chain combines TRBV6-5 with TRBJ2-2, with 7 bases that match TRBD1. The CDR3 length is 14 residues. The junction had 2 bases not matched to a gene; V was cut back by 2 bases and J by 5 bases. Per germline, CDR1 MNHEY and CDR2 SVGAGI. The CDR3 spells CASSYGTVTGELFF. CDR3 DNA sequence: TGTGCCAGCAGTTACGGGACAGTAACCGGGGAGCTGTTTTTT.

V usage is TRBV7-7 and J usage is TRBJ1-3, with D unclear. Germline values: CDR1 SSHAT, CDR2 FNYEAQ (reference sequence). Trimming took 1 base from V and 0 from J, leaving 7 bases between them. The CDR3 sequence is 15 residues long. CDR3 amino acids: CASSLGPNSGNTIYF. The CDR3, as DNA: TGTGCCAGCAGCTTAGGGCCGAACTCTGGAAACACCATATATTTT.

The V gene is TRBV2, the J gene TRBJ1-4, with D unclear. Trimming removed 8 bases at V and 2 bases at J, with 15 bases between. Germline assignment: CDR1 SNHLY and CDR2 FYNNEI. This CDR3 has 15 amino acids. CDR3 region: CASQTRGATNEKLFF. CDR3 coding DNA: TGTGCCAGCCAGACACGGGGAGCGACTAATGAAAAACTGTTTTTT.